Described below is a single TCR beta chain sequence and its context. Its antigen remains unidentified. V shed 3 bases and J 1 base; nucleotides not matched to a gene: 11. The CDR3 loop spans 17 amino acids. Looked up from germline, CDR1 is SEHNR and CDR2 is FQNEAQ (reference sequence). The source of the sample is a study of beta chain features in type 1 diabetes. Expressed TCRB transcripts were sequenced after all isolated RNA was converted to cDNA. Produced via immunoSEQ multiplex PCR; TCRdb's table is partial and in-frame only. The data show 640,000 or so clones, with roughly 12% seen just once and less than 0.025% held by the top ten. The study's findings and limits: Fewer junction insertions and more nucleotide deletions appeared in type 1 diabetes patients. Shorter templates might be favored by PCR, and equally so in patients and in controls. Unsettled here was the matter of whether HLA type influences TCRB rearrangement. Shorter TCRB CDR3s, moderately but significantly so, marked every one of the four CD4+ subsets in Type 1 diabetes patients.

The sequence was collected from a man between 18 and 35 years old with type 1 diabetes. The J gene is TRBJ2-7, the V gene TRBV7-9, with TRBD2 matching over 8 bases. Sequencing input: naive CD4+ T cells from blood. CDR3 region: CASSFPLGAGGSYEQYF. The CDR3 region has the DNA TGTGCCAGCAGCTTCCCTCTGGGGGCGGGAGGATCCTACGAGCAGTACTTC.